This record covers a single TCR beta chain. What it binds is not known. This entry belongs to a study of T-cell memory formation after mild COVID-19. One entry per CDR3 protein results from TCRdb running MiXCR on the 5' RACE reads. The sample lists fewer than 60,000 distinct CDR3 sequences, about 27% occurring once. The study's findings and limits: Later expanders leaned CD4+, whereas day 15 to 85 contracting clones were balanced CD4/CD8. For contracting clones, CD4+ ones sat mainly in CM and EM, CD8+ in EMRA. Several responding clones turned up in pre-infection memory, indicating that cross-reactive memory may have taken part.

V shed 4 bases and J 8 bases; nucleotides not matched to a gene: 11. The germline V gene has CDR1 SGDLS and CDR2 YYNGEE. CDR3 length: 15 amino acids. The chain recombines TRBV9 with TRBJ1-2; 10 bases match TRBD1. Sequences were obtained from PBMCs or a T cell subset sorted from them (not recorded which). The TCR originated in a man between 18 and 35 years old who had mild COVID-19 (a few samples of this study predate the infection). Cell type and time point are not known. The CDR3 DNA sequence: TGTGCCAGCAGCACCCCGGGACAGGGGTTCATCGGCTACACCTTC. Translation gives CASSTPGQGFIGYTF.